This record looks at one T cell receptor beta chain sequence and its context. Its antigen is unidentified. These data belong to a study of OX40 agonist ivuxolimab in advanced cancers. Study summary: Dosing consisted of intravenous ivuxolimab at 0.01 to 10 mg/kg every 2 weeks. Allowance was made for prior anti-PD-1, anti-PD-L1 or anti-CTLA-4 therapy, and about 44% had some. Study-wide results and limits: Also showing low normalized T-cell clonal expansion were some of the nonresponders. There were, on average, more expanded clones in CD8+ T cells than in CD4+.

The germline V gene encodes CDR1 MNHNS and CDR2 SASEGT. The CDR3 is 12 residues long. V lost 5 bases and J 4 bases, leaving 8 bases between the germline ends. Sequenced by immunoSEQ multiplex PCR; TCRdb stores in-frame clones only, minus some. The sample records around 84,000 clones, 90% to 95% being singletons. This clonotype was sampled from an adult with an advanced solid tumor such as melanoma, head and neck, liver or kidney cancer. The chain has TRBV6-1 and TRBJ1-2; no clear D. The sequences come from CD4+ or CD8+ T cells sorted from blood, collected in a trial of the OX40 agonist ivuxolimab. CDR3 DNA: TGTGCCAGCAGTTCAATTGGCTATGGCTACACCTTC. Translation gives CASSSIGYGYTF.